These 11 T cell receptor beta chains came from one sample sequenced in a study of Graves' ophthalmopathy and Graves' hyperthyroidism. Amplified material comprised TCR beta CDR3 regions derived from RNA transcripts. First-round RT-PCR employed HTBI primers, with a second-round multiplex PCR after it. MiXCR, run by TCRdb on the multiplex PCR reads, gives a single entry per CDR3 protein. The table includes under 250,000 distinct CDR3 sequences, around 30% detected once. Sequencing was carried out using peripheral blood. These receptors came from a man in his fifties with Graves' ophthalmopathy.

This clonotype is a singleton in its sample. The chain carries TRBV7-3 and TRBJ1-6; no firm D call. V lost 1 base and J lost 8, with 6 bases in between. The germline gives CDR1 SGHTA, CDR2 FQGTGA. There are 13 residues in the CDR3. In nucleotides, the CDR3 is TGTGCCAGCAGCTTAAACGCGGATTCACCCCTCCACTTT. This encodes CASSLNADSPLHF.

This clonotype was counted at least ten times. The CDR3 is CASSSFSSSYEQYF. CDR3 nucleotides: TGTGCCAGCAGCTCCTTCTCGAGCTCCTACGAGCAGTACTTC. This chain joins TRBV11-2 and TRBJ2-7; no firm D call. V was pared by 4 bases and J by 0 bases, with 10 bases between. The CDR3 covers 14 residues. Germline V CDR1 and CDR2: SGHAT, FQNNGV.

Of note for this clonotype: At one end the junction does not follow the germline gene, possibly because of a read error. V is TRBV6-1 and J is TRBJ1-5; D may be TRBD1 (5 bases). The CDR3 runs 16 residues. Germline values: CDR1 MNHNS, CDR2 SASEGT. CDR3 nucleotide sequence: TGCGCCAGCAAGCGTCAGGGCGACTATAGCAATCAGCCCCAGCATTTT. This sequence encodes CASKRQGDYSNQPQHF.

The chain employs TRBV24-1 and TRBJ2-5, with 7 bases fitting TRBD1. Germline V gives CDR1 KGHDR, CDR2 SFDVKD. The V segment lost 5 bases and the J segment 3 bases; nucleotides outside the gene matches: 8. The CDR3 totals 15 residues. Here the CDR3 reads CATSGPGTAEETQYF. CDR3 in DNA: TGTGCCACCAGTGGTCCCGGGACAGCTGAAGAGACCCAGTACTTC.

This clonotype was found many times. The chain uses TRBV6-1 and TRBJ2-7, with D possibly TRBD2 on 5 matching bases. Deletions cut 6 bases from V and 5 bases from J, with 14 bases between. Germline assignment: CDR1 MNHNS and CDR2 SASEGT. The CDR3 has 13 amino acids. CDR3: CASSLGLWDEQYF. The CDR3 coding sequence is TGTGCCAGCAGCCTAGGACTCTGGGACGAGCAGTACTTC.

This clonotype was seen ten or more times. The V gene is TRBV7-2, the J gene TRBJ2-2; D ambiguous. This CDR3 region has 12 residues. Trimming removed 7 bases at V and 1 base at J, with 4 bases between. Germline V gives CDR1 SGHTA, CDR2 FQGNSA. CDR3 in amino acids: CASTENTGELFF. CDR3 DNA: TGTGCCAGCACAGAGAACACCGGGGAGCTGTTTTTT.

In its sample, this clonotype was seen many times. V usage is TRBV11-2 and J usage is TRBJ2-7; the match to TRBD1 covers 8 bases. The CDR3 runs to 12 residues. J lost 6 bases, V lost 5 bases, and 3 bases had no gene match. The germline gives CDR1 SGHAT, CDR2 FQNNGV. Here the CDR3 reads CASSLGQGEQYF. CDR3 coding DNA: TGTGCCAGCAGCCTAGGACAGGGCGAGCAGTACTTC.

This clonotype was counted ten times or more. The chain couples TRBV5-5 to TRBJ2-7; 11 nucleotides match TRBD2. The ends lost 4 bases at V and 3 bases at J; junction bases unmatched: 6. This CDR3 contains 15 residues. Germline V gene sequence: CDR1 SGHKS, CDR2 YYEKEE (reference sequence). CDR3 DNA sequence: TGTGCCAGCAGCCGAACCGGACTAGCGGGCTACGAGCAGTACTTC. It encodes CASSRTGLAGYEQYF. The full variable domain, its missing parts supplied by reference TRBV5-5 and TRBJ2-7, is DAGVTQSPTHLIKTRGQQVTLRCSPISGHKSVSWYQQVLGQGPQFIFQYYEKEERGRGNFPDRFSARQFPNYSSELNVNALLLGDSALYLCASSRTGLAGYEQYFGPGTRLTVT.

The rearrangement uses TRBV6-2 or TRBV6-3 and TRBJ1-5; D is uncertain. CDR3 size: 14 residues. The V end lost 2 bases, the J end lost 3 bases, and 8 bases lay between the germline ends. CDR1 is MNHEY, CDR2 SVGEGT, per germline. The CDR3 nucleotides are TGTGCCAGCAGTTACGTCGGGTACAATCAGCCCCAGCATTTT. Protein: CASSYVGYNQPQHF.

Details on this clonotype: Given a much more abundant clone one base away, this may be a read error. The rearrangement links TRBV20-1 to TRBJ2-7; TRBD2 matches 9 bases. Looked up from germline, CDR1 is DFQATT and CDR2 is SNEGSKA (reference sequence). The CDR3 contains 13 residues. The trim removed 5 bases at V and 1 base at J, leaving 3 bases unmatched. CDR3 nucleotides: TGCAGTGCTGTTCTAGCGGGGTCCTACGAGCAGTACTTC. This codes for CSAVLAGSYEQYF.

This clonotype was picked up many times. The chain links TRBV6-5 to TRBJ2-7; tentatively, D is TRBD2 (5 bases). The CDR3 extends over 14 amino acids. Per germline, CDR1 MNHEY and CDR2 SVGAGI. The V and J ends lost 6 bases and 5 bases respectively, with 17 bases between them. CDR3 sequence (DNA): TGTGCCAGCAGAAAGACGGCCGAGGGCCACGAGCAGTACTTC. Translation gives CASRKTAEGHEQYF.